The 27 T cell receptor beta chains listed next were all sequenced from one sample in a study of T-cell reconstitution after alpha-beta-depleted transplantation in children. A TCRbeta library incorporating unique molecular identifiers was prepared. TCRdb fed the PCR reads into MiXCR, producing one record per CDR3 protein. The table has almost 400,000 distinct CDR3 sequences, over 20% seen once. The material was PBMCs from the stem cell graft donor, obtained from the stem cell graft. The origin of the receptors is a human donor who donated a stem cell graft to a child with acute myeloid leukemia.

This clonotype was observed at least ten times. The V call is TRBV24-1, the J call TRBJ2-1; D may be TRBD1 or TRBD2 (5 bases each). There are 14 residues in the CDR3. V was pared by 7 bases and J by 10 bases, with 19 bases between. CDR1 and CDR2 from the germline V gene are KGHDR and SFDVKD. CDR3 in amino acids: CATSHRTGDREQFF. As DNA, the CDR3 is TGTGCCACCAGCCACAGGACTGGCGACAGAGAGCAGTTCTTC.

This chain uses TRBV4-1 with TRBJ2-5, with a weak D call TRBD2 (6 bases). This CDR3 is built from 15 residues. Trimming stripped 3 bases from V and 1 base from J, with 12 bases between. Germline V gene data show CDR1 as MGHRA and CDR2 as YSYEKL. CDR3 DNA sequence: TGCGCCAGCAGCCAGATGACTAGTTCCCAAGAGACCCAGTACTTC. The encoded protein is CASSQMTSSQETQYF.

CDR3 amino acids: CASTLTHTNTEAFF. In DNA form, the CDR3 reads TGTGCCAGCACCCTAACCCATACGAACACTGAAGCTTTCTTT. The V call is TRBV12-3 or TRBV12-4, the J call TRBJ1-1; unclear D gene. V was pared by 7 bases and J by 1 base, with 13 bases between. The CDR3 is 14 amino acids.

This chain connects TRBV7-3 to TRBJ2-1; TRBD2 agrees at 12 bases. V lost 5 bases, J lost 4 bases, and 9 bases stayed unmatched. CDR1 is SGHTA and CDR2 is FQGTGA in the germline V gene. CDR3 size: 17 residues. The CDR3 DNA reads TGTGCCAGCAGCCCTACTAGCGGGAGGCTCCTATACAATGAGCAGTTCTTC. It yields the protein CASSPTSGRLLYNEQFF.

The chain recombines TRBV28 with TRBJ2-7; 7 bases fit TRBD1. Germline trimming cut 6 bases from V and 3 bases from J; bases unmatched to any gene: 8. The CDR3 is 14 residues long. In germline, CDR1 is MDHEN, CDR2 SYDVKM. The CDR3 DNA reads as TGTGCCAGCAGGGAAGCAGGGGGAGTCTACGAGCAGTACTTC. Translation gives CASREAGGVYEQYF.

The chain joins TRBV12-3 or TRBV12-4 to TRBJ1-1; D is possibly TRBD1 (6 bases). The CDR3 spans 12 residues. CDR3 sequence (DNA): TGTGCGGCGGGGGGCGGGTACACTGAAGCTTTCTTT. The encoded protein is CAAGGGYTEAFF.

This clonotype has at least ten counts. The chain carries TRBV20-1 and TRBJ2-7, with 7 bases lining up with TRBD1. Looked up from germline, CDR1 is DFQATT and CDR2 is SNEGSKA (reference sequence). This CDR3 has 13 residues. V lost 1 base, J lost 4 bases, and 4 bases stayed unmatched. This CDR3 reads CSARVRQGYEQYF. CDR3 bases: TGCAGTGCTAGAGTCCGACAGGGATACGAGCAGTACTTC.

This clonotype was counted a few times. V and J are TRBV12-3 or TRBV12-4 and TRBJ1-5; D is ambiguous. The CDR3 has 15 residues. Deletions cut 4 bases from V and 3 bases from J, with 13 bases between. CDR3 loop: CASSSFNRNNQPQHF. In nucleotides, the CDR3 is TGTGCCAGCAGTTCTTTCAACAGAAACAATCAGCCCCAGCATTTT.

The V and J genes are TRBV20-1 and TRBJ2-3; D unresolved. Trimming stripped 7 bases from V and 4 bases from J, with 12 bases between. CDR3 length: 12 residues. Germline-derived CDR1 and CDR2 are DFQATT and SNEGSKA (reference sequence). The CDR3: CSGDLNADTQYF. In DNA form, the CDR3 reads TGCAGTGGCGACTTAAACGCAGATACGCAGTATTTT.

This clonotype was recorded a few times. The genes are TRBV19 and TRBJ2-1, with 7 nucleotides matching TRBD1. The trim removed 7 bases at V and 7 bases at J, leaving 7 bases unmatched. In germline, CDR1 is LNHDA, CDR2 SQIVND (reference sequence). This CDR3 is built from 13 residues. CDR3 bases: TGTGCCAGTAAGGGGACAGCCTTAAATGAGCAGTTCTTC. The encoded protein is CASKGTALNEQFF.

This clonotype was counted between two and nine times. This chain joins TRBV20-1 and TRBJ2-7; tentatively, D is TRBD1 (6 bases). The V gene's germline CDR1 is DFQATT and CDR2 SNEGSKA (reference sequence). The CDR3 runs to 13 residues. V shed 2 bases and J shed 6 bases, with 14 bases lying between them. The CDR3 sequence is CSARQGFLGEQYF. As DNA, the CDR3 is TGCAGTGCTAGACAGGGGTTTCTGGGCGAGCAGTACTTC.

In its sample, this clonotype was seen many times. The V and J genes are TRBV5-6 and TRBJ2-1, with unresolved D. Germline CDR1 SGHDT, CDR2 YYEEEE. V was pared by 5 bases and J by 9 bases, with 15 bases between. CDR3 size: 13 residues. The CDR3 DNA follows: TGTGCCAGCAGGCCGGCCCTCTACGGTGAGCAGTTCTTC. It codes for CASRPALYGEQFF.

The sample holds a few counts of this clonotype. The CDR3 sequence: CSAIRLAGDAGNIQYF. The CDR3 DNA follows: TGCAGTGCAATCCGACTAGCGGGAGATGCGGGAAACATTCAGTACTTC. The chain joins TRBV20-1 to TRBJ2-4; 12 bases match TRBD2. The V and J ends lost 6 bases and 6 bases, in that order; junction bases with no gene match: 12. This CDR3 contains 16 residues. Germline V gene data show CDR1 as DFQATT and CDR2 as SNEGSKA (reference sequence).

This clonotype has only a few counts. The genes are TRBV2 and TRBJ2-7, with D perhaps TRBD1 (6 bases). Germline values: CDR1 SNHLY, CDR2 FYNNEI. Trimming cost V 3 bases and J 5 bases, with 17 bases left between them. The length of the CDR3 is 15 residues. CDR3 sequence (DNA): TGTGCCAGCAGTGACAGGCAGGGGCATTTACACGAGCAGTACTTC. Encoded protein: CASSDRQGHLHEQYF. The full variable domain, its missing parts supplied by reference TRBV2 and TRBJ2-7, is EPEVTQTPSHQVTQMGQEVILRCVPISNHLYFYWYRQILGQKVEFLVSFYNNEISEKSEIFDDQFSVERPDGSNFTLKIRSTKLEDSAMYFCASSDRQGHLHEQYFGPGTRLTVT.

This clonotype was detected many times. This chain uses TRBV12-3 or TRBV12-4 with TRBJ1-3, with D possibly being TRBD1 (5 bases). The CDR3 runs 12 residues. V lost 1 base, J lost 7 bases, and 5 bases lay in between. The DNA of the CDR3 is TGTGCCAGCAGTTTAGACAGGAACACCATATATTTT. The encoded protein is CASSLDRNTIYF.

Ten or more counts support this clonotype. An end of the junction differs from the germline gene, which may be a read error. The rearrangement links TRBV7-3 to TRBJ1-1; no clear D. The CDR3 covers 13 residues. Germline V gene sequence: CDR1 SGHTA, CDR2 FQGTGA. CDR3 in DNA: TGTGCCAGCAGTTTAAGACAGAACACTGAAGCTTTCTTT. Protein sequence: CASSLRQNTEAFF.

This clonotype has more than one count but fewer than ten. The rearrangement links TRBV5-1 to TRBJ2-5; TRBD2 matches at 11 bases. Germline values: CDR1 SGHRS, CDR2 YFSETQ. CDR3 length: 16 amino acids. V was pared by 0 bases and J by 3 bases, with 4 bases of the junction left unmatched. CDR3 sequence (DNA): TGCGCCAGCAGCTTGGCCGAACTAGCGGGAGAAGAGACCCAGTACTTC. Translating it yields CASSLAELAGEETQYF.

This clonotype was detected ten times or more. The chain employs TRBV20-1 and TRBJ1-5, with D possibly being TRBD1 (5 bases). Germline V lookup: CDR1 DFQATT, CDR2 SNEGSKA (reference sequence). This CDR3 region has 14 residues. Trimming cost V 3 bases and J 2 bases, with 11 bases left between them. CDR3 region: CSASRGAGNQPQHF. In DNA, the CDR3 is TGCAGTGCTAGTCGCGGGGCAGGCAATCAGCCCCAGCATTTT.

This clonotype was recorded a few times. V is TRBV4-2 and J is TRBJ2-5; 12 nucleotides match TRBD2. The CDR3 loop spans 19 amino acids. Germline CDR1 reads LGHNA; CDR2 reads YNFKEQ. The V and J ends lost 1 base and 5 bases, in that order; junction bases with no gene match: 14. The CDR3 DNA follows: TGTGCCAGCAGCCAAGCGGCTCTAGCGGGAGGGTCGGATTCGGAGACCCAGTACTTC. Its protein product is CASSQAALAGGSDSETQYF.

The chain recombines TRBV5-1 with TRBJ1-1, with 7 bases matching TRBD1. This CDR3 has 15 residues. Germline V lookup: CDR1 SGHRS, CDR2 YFSETQ. The trim removed 4 bases at V and 3 bases at J, leaving 9 bases unmatched. Here the CDR3 DNA reads TGCGCCAGCAGCCCTCGACAGGGAAGAGACACTGAAGCTTTCTTT. This translates into CASSPRQGRDTEAFF.

The chain uses TRBV20-1 and TRBJ2-7; 7 nucleotides match TRBD2. V lost 3 bases, J lost 5 bases, and 16 bases stayed unmatched. This CDR3 contains 16 residues. Germline CDR1 reads DFQATT; CDR2 reads SNEGSKA (reference sequence). CDR3: CSASPSAGAGADEQYF. CDR3 coding DNA: TGCAGTGCTAGCCCTTCAGCCGGCGCGGGAGCGGACGAGCAGTACTTC.

The table lists this clonotype with a few counts. The rearrangement uses TRBV29-1 and TRBJ2-7; TRBD1 or TRBD2 may be the D gene (6 bases each). The CDR3 length is 14 residues. CDR1 and CDR2 from the germline V gene are SQVTM and ANQGSEA. V lost 4 bases, J lost 2 bases, and 15 bases lay in between. CDR3 protein: CSVGSLEGAYEQYF. CDR3 DNA sequence: TGCAGCGTTGGAAGTCTGGAGGGGGCCTACGAGCAGTACTTC.

As DNA, the CDR3 is TGCAGTGCTAGAGATCTTTACCCCGAGCAGTACTTC. Its translation: CSARDLYPEQYF. This chain links TRBV20-1 with TRBJ2-7; D gene uncertain. The CDR3 totals 12 residues. CDR1 is DFQATT and CDR2 is SNEGSKA in the germline V gene (reference sequence). V was shortened by 0 bases and J by 6 bases, with 9 bases between the two germline ends.

This clonotype was picked up a small number of times. The rearrangement links TRBV20-1 to TRBJ2-1; D unclear. Trimming took off 0 bases at V and 0 bases at J, with 12 bases between the two ends. Germline values: CDR1 DFQATT, CDR2 SNEGSKA (reference sequence). The CDR3 is made up of 16 amino acids. The CDR3 DNA is TGCAGTGCTAGAGATGTGGTGAGAAACTCCTACAATGAGCAGTTCTTC. This sequence encodes CSARDVVRNSYNEQFF.

The rearrangement links TRBV5-1 to TRBJ1-3, with 7 bases aligning to TRBD1. V gave up 0 bases and J gave up 7 bases; unmatched junction bases: 4. Per germline, CDR1 SGHRS and CDR2 YFSETQ. This CDR3 has 14 amino acids. CDR3 sequence: CASSLDAGGNTIYF. CDR3 coding DNA: TGCGCCAGCAGCTTGGATGCAGGGGGGAACACCATATATTTT. The whole variable domain, filled in from reference TRBV5-1 and TRBJ1-3, reads KAGVTQTPRYLIKTRGQQVTLSCSPISGHRSVSWYQQTPGQGLQFLFEYFSETQRNKGNFPGRFSGRQFSNSRSEMNVSTLELGDSALYLCASSLDAGGNTIYFGEGSWLTVV.

In this sample, this clonotype turned up many times. This chain connects TRBV5-1 to TRBJ2-1, with a weak D call TRBD2 (6 bases). Trimming pared 0 bases from V and 7 bases from J, leaving 11 bases between. The CDR3 has 14 amino acids. Germline assignment: CDR1 SGHRS and CDR2 YFSETQ. The CDR3 nucleotides read TGCGCCAGCAGCTTGGACGGTAGCGGTAATGAGCAGTTCTTC. This sequence encodes CASSLDGSGNEQFF.

Ten or more counts support this clonotype. The chain couples TRBV20-1 to TRBJ2-3, with 10 nucleotides matching TRBD2. CDR1 is DFQATT and CDR2 is SNEGSKA in the germline V gene (reference sequence). J gave up 5 bases and V 3 bases, and 8 bases lay outside the gene matches. The CDR3 length is 15 residues. This CDR3 reads CSASSPSGSVDTQYF. The CDR3 DNA reads as TGCAGTGCTAGTAGTCCTAGCGGGAGCGTAGATACGCAGTATTTT.